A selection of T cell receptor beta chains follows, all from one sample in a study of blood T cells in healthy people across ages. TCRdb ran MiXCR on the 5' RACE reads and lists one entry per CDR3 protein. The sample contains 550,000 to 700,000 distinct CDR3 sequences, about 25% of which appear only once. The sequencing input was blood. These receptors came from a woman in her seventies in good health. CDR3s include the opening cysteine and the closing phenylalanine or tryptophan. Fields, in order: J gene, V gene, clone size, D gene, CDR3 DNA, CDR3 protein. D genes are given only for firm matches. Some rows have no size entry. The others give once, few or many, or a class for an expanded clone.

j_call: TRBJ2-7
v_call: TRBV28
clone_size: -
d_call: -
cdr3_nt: TGTGCCAGCAGTCCCCACAGTGGGCAGTACTTC
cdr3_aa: CASSPHSGQYF

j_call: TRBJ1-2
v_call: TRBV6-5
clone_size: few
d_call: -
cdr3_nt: TGTGCCAGCAGTTACTCCGGGAAGGAGTATGGCTACACCTTC
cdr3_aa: CASSYSGKEYGYTF

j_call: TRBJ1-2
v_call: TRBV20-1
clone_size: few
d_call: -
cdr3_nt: TGCAGTGCTAGAGGGGGAGGACAGAGGGATAACTATGGCTACACCTTC
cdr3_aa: CSARGGGQRDNYGYTF

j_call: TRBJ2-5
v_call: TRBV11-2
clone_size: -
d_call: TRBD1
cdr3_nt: TGTGCCAGCAGCTTAGATGGTTTTGCAGGGGGCGTTTGGAAGACCCAGTACTTC
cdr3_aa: CASSLDGFAGGVWKTQYF

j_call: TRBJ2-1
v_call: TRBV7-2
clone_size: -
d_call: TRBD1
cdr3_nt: TGTGCCAGCAGCTCTTCGACAGGGACGTATGAGCAGTTCTTC
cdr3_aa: CASSSSTGTYEQFF

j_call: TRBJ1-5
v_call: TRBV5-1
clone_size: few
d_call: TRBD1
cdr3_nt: TGCGCCAGCAGTGGGGGGACAGGGGGCAATCAGCCCCAGCATTTT
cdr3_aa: CASSGGTGGNQPQHF

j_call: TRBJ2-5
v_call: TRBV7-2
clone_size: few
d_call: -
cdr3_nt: TGTGCCAGCAGCTTATTGGGGTGGAAGCAAGAGACCCAGTACTTC
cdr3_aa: CASSLLGWKQETQYF

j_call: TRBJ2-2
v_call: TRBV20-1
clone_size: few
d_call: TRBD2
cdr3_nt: TGCAGTGCTAGAGGGACTAGCGGGGGGGACACCGGGGAGCTGTTTTTT
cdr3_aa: CSARGTSGGDTGELFF

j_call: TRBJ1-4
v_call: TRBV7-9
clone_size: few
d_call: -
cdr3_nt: TGTGCCAGCGGGCGAAATAGGGAAAAACTGTTTTTT
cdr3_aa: CASGRNREKLFF

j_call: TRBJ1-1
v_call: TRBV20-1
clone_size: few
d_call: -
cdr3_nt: TGCAGTGCAGGGGGGAAGGGAACTGAAGCTTTCTTT
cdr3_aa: CSAGGKGTEAFF

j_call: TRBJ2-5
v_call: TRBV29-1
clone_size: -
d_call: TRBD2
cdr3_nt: TGCGGCGCTTGGGGGGAGCGGGAAACCCAGTACTTC
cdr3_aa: CGAWGERETQYF

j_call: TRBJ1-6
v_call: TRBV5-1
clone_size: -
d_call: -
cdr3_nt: TGCGCCAGCAGCGGGGAATATAATTCACCCCTCCACTTT
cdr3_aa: CASSGEYNSPLHF

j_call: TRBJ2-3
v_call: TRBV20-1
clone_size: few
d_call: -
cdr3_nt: TGCAGTGCTAGAGGCGCGGGGCAGGGTACAGATACGCAGTATTTT
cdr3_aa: CSARGAGQGTDTQYF

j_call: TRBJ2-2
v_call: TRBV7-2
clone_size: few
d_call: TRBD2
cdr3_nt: TGTGCCAGCAGCTTCTGGGGAACCCATAGCGGGGGCCGAGACACCGGGGAGCTGTTTTTT
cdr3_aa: CASSFWGTHSGGRDTGELFF

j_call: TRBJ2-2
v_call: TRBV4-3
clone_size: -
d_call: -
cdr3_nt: TGCGCCAGCAGCCCCTTAGAGGGGCGTTCCGCCGGGGAGCTGTTTTTT
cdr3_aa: CASSPLEGRSAGELFF

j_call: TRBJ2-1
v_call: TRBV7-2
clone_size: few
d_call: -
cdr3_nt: TGTGCCAGCAGCGGCAATTTCGGTGGTGAGCAGTTCTTC
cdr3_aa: CASSGNFGGEQFF

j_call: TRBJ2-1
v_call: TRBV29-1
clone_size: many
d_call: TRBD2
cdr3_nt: TGCAGCGTTGGAACGGGGGGGGCCAATGAGCAGTTCTTC
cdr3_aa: CSVGTGGANEQFF

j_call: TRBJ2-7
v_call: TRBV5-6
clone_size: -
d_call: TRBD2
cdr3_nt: TGTGCCAGCAGCTTCGGCTGGCTAGCGGGGGCCTACGAGCAGTACTTC
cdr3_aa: CASSFGWLAGAYEQYF

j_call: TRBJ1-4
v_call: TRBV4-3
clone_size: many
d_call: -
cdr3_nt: TGCGCCAGCAGCCCAGACACAGGGCGGGGAAAACTGTTTTTT
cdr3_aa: CASSPDTGRGKLFF

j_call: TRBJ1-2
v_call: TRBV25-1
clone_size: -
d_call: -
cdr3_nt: TGTGCCAGCAGTACGGCCGGTGGACACAACCATGGCTACACCTTC
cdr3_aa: CASSTAGGHNHGYTF

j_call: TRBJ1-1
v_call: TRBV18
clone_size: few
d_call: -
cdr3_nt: TGTGCCAGCTCACGGGGCAGCTCTCAAGAAGCTTTCTTT
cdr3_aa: CASSRGSSQEAFF

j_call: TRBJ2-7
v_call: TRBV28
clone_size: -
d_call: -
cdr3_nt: TGTGCCAGCAGTTTGGCGACTTGCGAGCAGTACTTC
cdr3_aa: CASSLATCEQYF

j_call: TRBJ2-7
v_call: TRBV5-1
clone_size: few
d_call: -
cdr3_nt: TGCGCCAGCAGCCTTCAAATAGGACAGACCTACGAGCAGTACTTC
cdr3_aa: CASSLQIGQTYEQYF

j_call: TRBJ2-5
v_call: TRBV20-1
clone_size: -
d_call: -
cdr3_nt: TGCAGTGCCACGGACAGACAAGAGACCCAGTACTTC
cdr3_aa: CSATDRQETQYF

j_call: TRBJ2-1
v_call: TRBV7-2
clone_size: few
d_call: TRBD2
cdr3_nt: TGTGCCAGCAGCTTTGACCTAGCGGGGGGAGGGGAGCAGTTCTTC
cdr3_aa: CASSFDLAGGGEQFF

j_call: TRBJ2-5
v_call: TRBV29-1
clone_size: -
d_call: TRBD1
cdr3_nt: TGCAGCGCCCGAGGACAGGTCCAAGAGACCCAGTACTTC
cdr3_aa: CSARGQVQETQYF

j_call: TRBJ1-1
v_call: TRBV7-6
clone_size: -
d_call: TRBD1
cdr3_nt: TGTGCCAACAGCTTTCAGGGGGCGGCGAACACTGAAGCTTTCTTT
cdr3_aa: CANSFQGAANTEAFF

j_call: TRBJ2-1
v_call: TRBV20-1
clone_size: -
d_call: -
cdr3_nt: TGCAGTGCTAGAGTCCCCGGGCACTCCTACAATGAGCAGTTCTTC
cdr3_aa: CSARVPGHSYNEQFF

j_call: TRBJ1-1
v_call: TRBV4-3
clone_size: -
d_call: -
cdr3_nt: TGCGCCAGCAGCCAAGAGTCCGGGGGCCCTGAAGCTTTCTTT
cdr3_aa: CASSQESGGPEAFF

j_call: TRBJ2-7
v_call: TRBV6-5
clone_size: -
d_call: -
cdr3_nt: TGTGCCAGCAGTTACTCGTCAGTACAGCGCCTTTACGAGCAGTACTTC
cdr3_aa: CASSYSSVQRLYEQYF

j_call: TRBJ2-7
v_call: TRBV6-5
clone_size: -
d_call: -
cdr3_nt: TGTGCCAGCAGTTACAGGGTGACCTACGAGCAGTACTTC
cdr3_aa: CASSYRVTYEQYF

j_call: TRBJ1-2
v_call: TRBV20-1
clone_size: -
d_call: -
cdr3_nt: TGCAGTGCGCCGAGGGAGAGCTATGGCTACACCTTC
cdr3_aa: CSAPRESYGYTF

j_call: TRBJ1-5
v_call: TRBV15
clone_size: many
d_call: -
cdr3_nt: TGTGCCACCAGCAGAGATAGGGGGAGCAATCAGCCCCAGCATTTT
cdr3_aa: CATSRDRGSNQPQHF

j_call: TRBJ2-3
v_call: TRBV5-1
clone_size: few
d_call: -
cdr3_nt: TGCGCCAGCAGCCTGTATCTCGTGGGTCCAAGCACAGATACGCGGTATTTT
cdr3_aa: CASSLYLVGPSTDTRYF

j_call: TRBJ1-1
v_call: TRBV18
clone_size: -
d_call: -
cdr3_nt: TGTGCCAGCTCACCTGAACAACTGATCGAAGCTTTCTTT
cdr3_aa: CASSPEQLIEAFF

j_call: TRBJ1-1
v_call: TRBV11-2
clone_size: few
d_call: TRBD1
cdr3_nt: TGTGCCAGCAGCCGTGGACAGGTGAACACTGAAGCTTTCTTT
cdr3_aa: CASSRGQVNTEAFF

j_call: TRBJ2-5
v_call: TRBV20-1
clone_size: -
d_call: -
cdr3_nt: TGCAGTGCCACCGTAGGGGGGACGAAGGTTGAGACCCAGTACTTC
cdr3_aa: CSATVGGTKVETQYF

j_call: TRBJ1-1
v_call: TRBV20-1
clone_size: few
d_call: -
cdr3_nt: TGCAGTGCTAGTGGGAGGCTCGAAGCTTTCTTT
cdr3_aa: CSASGRLEAFF